The rows below give T cell receptor beta chains drawn from one sample of a study of blood T cell repertoires in COVID-19. Sequencing was performed with immunoSEQ multiplex PCR; in TCRdb, only in-frame clones are kept and a portion is missing. The repertoire includes tens of thousands of clones, about 90% of them detected once, and 4.8% sits in the top ten. The sequencing input was peripheral blood. Receptors originate from a woman of 80 years or more with acute or convalescent COVID-19. Both conserved end residues are part of each CDR3. A D gene is named only where the DNA matches it firmly. Where a row states a size, it is once, few, many or the class of an expanded clone; other rows omit it.

clone size,D gene,J gene,V gene,CDR3 DNA,CDR3 protein
NA,NA,TRBJ1-6,TRBV11-2,TGTGCCAGCAGCTCCGGGCCTGGGAGGAATTCACCCCTCCACTTT,CASSSGPGRNSPLHF
NA,TRBD1,TRBJ1-3,TRBV5-4,TGTGCCAGCAGCTTGGAAACCGGGACAGGGCCCTCTGGAAACACCATATATTTT,CASSLETGTGPSGNTIYF
NA,NA,TRBJ2-3,TRBV12-1,TGTGCCAGCAGCCCCAAAATGGTAGCGGGCACAGATACGCAGTATTTT,CASSPKMVAGTDTQYF
NA,TRBD1,TRBJ2-7,TRBV9,TGTGCCAGCAGCGCGACCGGGACAGGAAACTACGAGCAGTACTTC,CASSATGTGNYEQYF
NA,NA,TRBJ2-1,TRBV9,TGTGCCAGCAGCGTAGGGTCAGCGCACAATGAGCAGTTCTTC,CASSVGSAHNEQFF
NA,TRBD1,TRBJ1-1,TRBV7-6,TGTGCCAGCTACCAGGGACAGGGGGAATCCACTGAAGCTTTCTTT,CASYQGQGESTEAFF
NA,NA,TRBJ2-7,TRBV30,TGTGCCTGGAGTGATTTGGGCCCCGGGAAGCAGTACTTC,CAWSDLGPGKQYF
NA,NA,TRBJ1-3,TRBV6-1,TGTGCCAGCAGTGACGGTGGCTCTGGAAACACCATATATTTT,CASSDGGSGNTIYF
NA,NA,TRBJ1-1,TRBV7-9,TGTGCCAGCAGCTTAGCGTTGACAGTTGGAACTTTCTTT,CASSLALTVGTFF
NA,NA,TRBJ2-2,TRBV7-3,TGTGCCAGCAGCTTAGGCGGGGACCTGAGCGGGGAGCTGTTTTTT,CASSLGGDLSGELFF
NA,NA,TRBJ1-2,TRBV18,TGTGCCAGCTCATCGGGCAGGGGCGGCTATGGCTACACCTTC,CASSSGRGGYGYTF
NA,NA,TRBJ1-2,TRBV7-6,TGTGCCAGCAGCCCACAGGGCATTGGCGGCTACACCTTC,CASSPQGIGGYTF
NA,TRBD1,TRBJ2-5,TRBV13,TGTGCCAGCAGCCCTACCGGGACAGCCCAAGAGACCCAGTACTTC,CASSPTGTAQETQYF
medium-sized,NA,TRBJ1-1,TRBV12-3/TRBV12-4,TGTGCCAGCAGTTTTAGCTTGAACACTGAAGCTTTCTTT,CASSFSLNTEAFF
NA,NA,TRBJ1-5,TRBV6-2/TRBV6-3,TGTGCCAGCAGTGCCTCAGGGTCCCAGTATTCTAATCAGCCCCAGCATTTT,CASSASGSQYSNQPQHF
NA,TRBD1,TRBJ2-2,TRBV19,TGTGCCTGCAGCCGGGACAGGGGGCTTGGCGGGGAGCTGTTTTTT,CACSRDRGLGGELFF
NA,NA,TRBJ1-3,TRBV7-9,TGTGCCAGCAGCACCCCTGCCGGGACACAGACTTCTGGAAACACCATATATTTT,CASSTPAGTQTSGNTIYF
few,NA,TRBJ1-2,TRBV7-2,TGTGCCAGCAGCTTAGCCGGACTCGCCGATGGCTACACCTTC,CASSLAGLADGYTF
once,TRBD1,TRBJ2-5,TRBV5-6,TGTGCCAGCAGCTTGCGGGGACAGGGCCCTACCCAGTACTTC,CASSLRGQGPTQYF
once,NA,TRBJ1-2,TRBV3-1/TRBV3-2,TGTGCCAGCAGCCAAGCTACGGGGGTCTATGGCTACACCTTC,CASSQATGVYGYTF
NA,TRBD1,TRBJ1-2,TRBV5-1,TGCGCCAGCAGCCCCCAGACAGGGTATGCTAACTATGGCTACACCTTC,CASSPQTGYANYGYTF
few,NA,TRBJ2-7,TRBV5-1,TGCGCCAGCAGCGTCAGGGTGGGGGGACCCTACGAGCAGTACTTC,CASSVRVGGPYEQYF
NA,NA,TRBJ1-1,TRBV2,TGTGCCAGCAGAGAGGCCCAAGCGACTGAAGCTTTCTTT,CASREAQATEAFF
NA,TRBD1,TRBJ1-6,TRBV3-1/TRBV3-2,TGTGCCAGCAGTCAAGGGACAGGCCAAAATTCACCCCTCCACTTT,CASSQGTGQNSPLHF
NA,TRBD2,TRBJ2-5,TRBV19,TGTGCCAGTAGCCGGACTAGCGGACTCCAAGAGACCCAGTACTTC,CASSRTSGLQETQYF
NA,TRBD1,TRBJ2-7,TRBV7-8,TGTGCCAGCAGCCTACCGACAGGGTACGAGCAGTACTTC,CASSLPTGYEQYF
NA,TRBD1,TRBJ1-2,TRBV5-4,TGTGCCAGCAGCGTCGGGACAGGGGGTTTTGCTAACTATGGCTACACCTTC,CASSVGTGGFANYGYTF
few,TRBD1,TRBJ1-2,TRBV6-2/TRBV6-3,TGTGCCAGCAGTTATTCGGCCGGGACAGGGGCATCCACCTTC,CASSYSAGTGASTF
NA,NA,TRBJ2-2,TRBV6-5,TGTGCCAGCGGGCCGAGAAACACCGGGGAGCTGTTTTTT,CASGPRNTGELFF
NA,NA,TRBJ1-1,TRBV7-2,TGTGCCAGCAGTCGTGGCGGCAGTGAAGCTTTCTTT,CASSRGGSEAFF
few,TRBD1,TRBJ1-5,TRBV5-5,TGTGCCAGCAGTCGCACCGGGACAGAGATAAATCAGCCCCAGCATTTT,CASSRTGTEINQPQHF
NA,TRBD1,TRBJ1-5,TRBV19,TGTGCCAGTAGTCCCCGGCAGGGACAGGGAGGTCAGCCCCAGCATTTT,CASSPRQGQGGQPQHF
NA,NA,TRBJ2-3,TRBV5-4,TGTGCCAGCAGCTTGGGAACACAGAGCACAGATACGCAGTATTTT,CASSLGTQSTDTQYF
NA,TRBD2,TRBJ2-3,TRBV5-1,TGCGCCAACAGCGGGACTCGCACAGATACGCAGTATTTT,CANSGTRTDTQYF
NA,NA,TRBJ2-7,TRBV7-2,TGTGCCAGCAGCTCCGCCTACGAGCAGTACTTC,CASSSAYEQYF
NA,NA,TRBJ2-7,TRBV28,TGTGCCAGCAGTCGTATCAGGGCGAATTCCTACGAGCAGTACTTC,CASSRIRANSYEQYF
NA,TRBD1,TRBJ2-7,TRBV19,TGTGCCAGTAGGACAGGGGCTTTCTACGAGCAGTACTTC,CASRTGAFYEQYF
NA,NA,TRBJ2-7,TRBV4-2,TGTGCCAGCAGCCAAGACCACGGTTTCGAGCAGTACTTC,CASSQDHGFEQYF
NA,NA,TRBJ1-1,TRBV4-2,TGTGCCAGCAGCCCTCGTTCAGGGGCCTTGAACACTGAAGCTTTCTTT,CASSPRSGALNTEAFF
NA,TRBD1,TRBJ1-1,TRBV6-6,TGTGCCAGCAGTCCACCGGACAGGGGTCGAACTGAAGCTTTCTTT,CASSPPDRGRTEAFF
NA,NA,TRBJ1-5,TRBV15,TGTGCCACCAGCAGAGTGGGGGGGGGCAATCAGCCCCAGCATTTT,CATSRVGGGNQPQHF
NA,NA,TRBJ1-4,TRBV5-1,TGCGCCAGCAGCTTGACAGTCACGTCTGAAAAACTGTTTTTT,CASSLTVTSEKLFF
NA,TRBD1,TRBJ2-7,TRBV10-2,TGCGCCAGCAGGCAGGGGGCCTACGAGCAGTACTTC,CASRQGAYEQYF
NA,TRBD1,TRBJ1-1,TRBV5-1,TGCGCCAGCAGCTCGGACAGGGGGGCGTTTGGGAACACTGAAGCTTTCTTT,CASSSDRGAFGNTEAFF
NA,TRBD2,TRBJ2-3,TRBV13,TGTGCCAGCAGCTCGCCTCCACTAGCGGGGGGGCGAAATACGCAGTATTTT,CASSSPPLAGGRNTQYF